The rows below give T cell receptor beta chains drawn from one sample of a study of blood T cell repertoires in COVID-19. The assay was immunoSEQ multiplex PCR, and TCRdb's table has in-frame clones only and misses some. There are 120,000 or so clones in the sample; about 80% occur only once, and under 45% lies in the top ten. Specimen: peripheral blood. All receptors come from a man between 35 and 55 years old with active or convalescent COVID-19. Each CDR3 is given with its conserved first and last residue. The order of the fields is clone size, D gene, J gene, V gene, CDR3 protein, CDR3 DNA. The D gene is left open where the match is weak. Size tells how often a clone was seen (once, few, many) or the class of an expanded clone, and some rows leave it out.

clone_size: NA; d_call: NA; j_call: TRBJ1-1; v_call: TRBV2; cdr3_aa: CASSVDRFTEAFF; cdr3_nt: TGTGCCAGCAGCGTTGACAGGTTCACTGAAGCTTTCTTT
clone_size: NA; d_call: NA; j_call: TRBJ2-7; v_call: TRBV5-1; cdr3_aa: CASRSRGGTYEQYF; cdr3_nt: TGCGCCAGCCGATCTCGGGGCGGGACCTACGAGCAGTACTTC
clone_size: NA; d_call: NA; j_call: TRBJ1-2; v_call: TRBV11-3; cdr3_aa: CASSSVRANYGYTF; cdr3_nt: TGTGCCAGCAGCTCCGTTAGAGCTAACTATGGCTACACCTTC
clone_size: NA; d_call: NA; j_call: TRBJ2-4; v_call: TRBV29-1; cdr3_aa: CSADVRGGNIQYF; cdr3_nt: TGCAGCGCTGATGTAAGGGGGGGGAACATTCAGTACTTC
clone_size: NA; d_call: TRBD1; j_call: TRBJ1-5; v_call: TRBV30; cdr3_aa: CAWSGGQDSNQPQHF; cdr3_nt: TGTGCCTGGAGTGGGGGACAGGATAGCAATCAGCCCCAGCATTTT
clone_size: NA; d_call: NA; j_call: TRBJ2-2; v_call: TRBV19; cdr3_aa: CASSIDGANTGELFF; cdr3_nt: TGTGCCAGTAGTATTGACGGGGCGAACACCGGGGAGCTGTTTTTT
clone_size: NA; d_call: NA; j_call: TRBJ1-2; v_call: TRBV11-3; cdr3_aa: CASSPRPGSGYTF; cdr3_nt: TGTGCCAGCAGCCCGCGGCCGGGGTCCGGCTACACCTTC
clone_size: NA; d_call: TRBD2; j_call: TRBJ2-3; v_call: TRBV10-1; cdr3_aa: CASSETGGLTDTQYF; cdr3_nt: TGCGCCAGCAGTGAGACGGGGGGACTCACAGATACGCAGTATTTT
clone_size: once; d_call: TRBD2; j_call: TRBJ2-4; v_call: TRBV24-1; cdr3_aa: CATSSGGWDIQYF; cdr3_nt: TGTGCCACCAGTAGCGGGGGCTGGGACATTCAGTACTTC
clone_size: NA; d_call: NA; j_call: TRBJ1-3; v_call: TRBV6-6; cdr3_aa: CASSFLEYSGNTIYF; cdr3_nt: TGTGCCAGCAGTTTTTTAGAATACTCTGGAAACACCATATATTTT
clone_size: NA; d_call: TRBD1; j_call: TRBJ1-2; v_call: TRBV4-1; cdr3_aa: CASSRGQEDYGYTF; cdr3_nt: TGCGCCAGCAGCCGTGGACAGGAGGACTATGGCTACACCTTC
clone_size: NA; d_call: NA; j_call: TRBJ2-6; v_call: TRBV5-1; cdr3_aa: CASSLVPSSGANVLTF; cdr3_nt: TGCGCCAGCAGCTTGGTACCCAGCTCTGGGGCCAACGTCCTGACTTTC
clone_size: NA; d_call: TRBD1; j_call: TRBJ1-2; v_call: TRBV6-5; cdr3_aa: CASRTQGTDYGYTF; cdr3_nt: TGTGCCAGCAGGACACAGGGGACGGACTATGGCTACACCTTC
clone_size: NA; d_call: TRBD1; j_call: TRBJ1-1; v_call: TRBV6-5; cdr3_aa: CASSYSFRQGAEAFF; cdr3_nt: TGTGCCAGCAGTTACTCCTTCCGACAGGGCGCTGAAGCTTTCTTT
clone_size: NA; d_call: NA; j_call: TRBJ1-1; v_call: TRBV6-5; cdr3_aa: CASSWGRGGRTEAFF; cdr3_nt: TGTGCCAGCAGCTGGGGTAGGGGCGGAAGGACTGAAGCTTTCTTT
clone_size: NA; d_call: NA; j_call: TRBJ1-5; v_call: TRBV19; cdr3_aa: CASSPGTKVGQPQHF; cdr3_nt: TGTGCCAGTAGCCCTGGGACAAAGGTTGGTCAGCCCCAGCATTTT
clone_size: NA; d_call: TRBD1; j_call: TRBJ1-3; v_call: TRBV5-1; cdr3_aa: CASSGGTAGNTIYF; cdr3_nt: TGCGCCAGCAGCGGCGGGACAGCTGGAAACACCATATATTTT
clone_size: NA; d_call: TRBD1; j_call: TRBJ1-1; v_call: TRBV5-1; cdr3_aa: CASSFGTATEAFF; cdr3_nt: TGCGCCAGCAGCTTCGGGACAGCCACTGAAGCTTTCTTT
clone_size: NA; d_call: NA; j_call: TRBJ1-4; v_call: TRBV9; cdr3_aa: CASGGTSDEKLFF; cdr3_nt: TGTGCCAGCGGGGGGACGTCGGATGAAAAACTGTTTTTT
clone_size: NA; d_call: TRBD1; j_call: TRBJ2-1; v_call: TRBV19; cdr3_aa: CASSLLDRADEQFF; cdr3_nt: TGTGCCAGTAGTCTCCTCGACAGGGCCGATGAGCAGTTCTTC
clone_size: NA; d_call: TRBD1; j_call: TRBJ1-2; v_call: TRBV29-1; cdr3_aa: CSSSGGYMGGYTF; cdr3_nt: TGCAGCTCCTCAGGGGGGTATATGGGTGGCTACACCTTC
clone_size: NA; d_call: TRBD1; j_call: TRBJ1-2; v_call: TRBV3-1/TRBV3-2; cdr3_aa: CASSPPTGTGAGYTF; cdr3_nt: TGTGCCAGCAGCCCACCAACCGGGACAGGGGCTGGCTACACCTTC
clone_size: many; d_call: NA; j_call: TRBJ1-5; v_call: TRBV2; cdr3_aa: CASSGEWGNQPQHF; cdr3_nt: TGTGCCAGCAGCGGGGAGTGGGGCAATCAGCCCCAGCATTTT
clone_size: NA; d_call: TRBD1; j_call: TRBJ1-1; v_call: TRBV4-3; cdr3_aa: CASSTDRATEAFF; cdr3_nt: TGCGCCAGCAGCACTGACAGGGCCACTGAAGCTTTCTTT
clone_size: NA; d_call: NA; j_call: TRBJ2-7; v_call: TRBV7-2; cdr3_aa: CASLGGPRGYEQYF; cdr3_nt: TGTGCCAGCCTAGGTGGGCCTAGGGGATACGAGCAGTACTTC
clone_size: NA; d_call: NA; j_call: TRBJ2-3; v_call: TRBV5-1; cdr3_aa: CASSLDAAEFSTDTQYF; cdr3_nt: TGCGCCAGCAGCTTGGATGCGGCCGAATTTAGCACAGATACGCAGTATTTT
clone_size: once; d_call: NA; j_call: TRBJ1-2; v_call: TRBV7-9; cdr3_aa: CASSLDGGYGYTF; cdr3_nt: TGTGCCAGCAGCTTAGATGGCGGGTATGGCTACACCTTC
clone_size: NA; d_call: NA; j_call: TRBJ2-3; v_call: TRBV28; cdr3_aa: CASSDTAEARADTQYF; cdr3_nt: TGTGCCAGCAGTGATACAGCGGAGGCACGGGCAGATACGCAGTATTTT
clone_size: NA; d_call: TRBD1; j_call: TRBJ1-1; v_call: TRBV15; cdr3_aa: CATSRGLTGVEAFF; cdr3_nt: TGTGCCACCAGCAGAGGATTAACAGGGGTAGAAGCTTTCTTT
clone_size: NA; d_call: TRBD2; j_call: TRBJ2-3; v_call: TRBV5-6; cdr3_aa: CASSLEVSGAYTDTQYF; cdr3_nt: TGTGCCAGCAGCTTGGAGGTTAGCGGGGCTTACACAGATACGCAGTATTTT
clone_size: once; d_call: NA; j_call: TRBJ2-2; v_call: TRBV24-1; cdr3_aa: CATSDLAPLKTGELFF; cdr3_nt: TGTGCCACCAGTGATTTGGCACCCCTAAAGACCGGGGAGCTGTTTTTT
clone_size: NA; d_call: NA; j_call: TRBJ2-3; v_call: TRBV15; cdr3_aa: CATSKEIGTDTQYF; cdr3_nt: TGTGCCACCAGCAAGGAGATCGGTACAGATACGCAGTATTTT
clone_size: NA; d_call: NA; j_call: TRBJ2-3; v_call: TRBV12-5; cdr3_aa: CASGTALMDTQYF; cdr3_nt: TGTGCTAGTGGGACTGCTTTAATGGATACGCAGTATTTT
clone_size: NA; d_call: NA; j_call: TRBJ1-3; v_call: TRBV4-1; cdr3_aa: CASSLEGGSGNTIYF; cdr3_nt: TGCGCCAGCAGCCTCGAAGGGGGCTCTGGAAACACCATATATTTT
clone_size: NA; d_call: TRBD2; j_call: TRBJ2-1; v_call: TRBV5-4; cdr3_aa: CASSGWGLGSYNEQFF; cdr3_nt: TGTGCCAGCAGTGGTTGGGGACTAGGATCCTACAATGAGCAGTTCTTC
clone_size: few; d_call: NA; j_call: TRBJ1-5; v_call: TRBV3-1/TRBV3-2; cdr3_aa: CASSQGEGGVISNQPQHF; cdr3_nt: TGTGCCAGCAGCCAAGGTGAGGGTGGGGTGATAAGCAATCAGCCCCAGCATTTT
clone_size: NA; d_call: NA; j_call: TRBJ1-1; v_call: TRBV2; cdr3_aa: CASSIRDTNTEAFF; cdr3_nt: TGTGCCAGCTCTATTCGGGACACGAACACTGAAGCTTTCTTT
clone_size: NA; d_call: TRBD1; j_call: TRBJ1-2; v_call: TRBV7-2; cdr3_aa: CASSPRWGGTGPYGYTF; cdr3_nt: TGTGCCAGCAGCCCACGATGGGGCGGGACAGGGCCCTATGGCTACACCTTC
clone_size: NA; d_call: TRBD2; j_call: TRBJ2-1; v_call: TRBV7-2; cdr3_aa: CASSSLAGDRNEQFF; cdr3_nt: TGTGCCAGCAGCTCGCTAGCGGGGGATAGGAATGAGCAGTTCTTC
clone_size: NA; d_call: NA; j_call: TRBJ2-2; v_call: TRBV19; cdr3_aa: CASSPLGGNTGELFF; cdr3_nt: TGTGCCAGTAGTCCCCTCGGGGGGAACACCGGGGAGCTGTTTTTT
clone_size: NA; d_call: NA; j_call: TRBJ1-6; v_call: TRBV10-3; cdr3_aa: CAIRGDSNSPLHF; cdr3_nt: TGTGCCATCAGGGGGGACTCTAATTCACCCCTCCACTTT
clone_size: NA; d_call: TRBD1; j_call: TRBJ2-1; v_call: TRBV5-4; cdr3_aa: CASSLIQGSNEQFF; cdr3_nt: TGTGCCAGCAGCTTGATACAGGGGAGCAATGAGCAGTTCTTC
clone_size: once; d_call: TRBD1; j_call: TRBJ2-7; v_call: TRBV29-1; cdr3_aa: CSVEPLVGTDEQYF; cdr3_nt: TGCAGCGTTGAGCCGCTAGTAGGGACAGACGAGCAGTACTTC
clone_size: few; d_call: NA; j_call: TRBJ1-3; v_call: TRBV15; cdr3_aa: CATSRDLGDTIYF; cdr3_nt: TGTGCCACCAGCAGAGATCTGGGCGACACCATATATTTT
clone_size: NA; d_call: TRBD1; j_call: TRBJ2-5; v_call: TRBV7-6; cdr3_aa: CASSLEAGGQETQYF; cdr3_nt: TGTGCCAGCAGCTTAGAGGCAGGGGGCCAAGAGACCCAGTACTTC
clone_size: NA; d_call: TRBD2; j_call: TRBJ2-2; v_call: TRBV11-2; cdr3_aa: CASESGRARTGELFF; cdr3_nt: TGTGCCAGCGAAAGCGGGAGGGCCAGGACCGGGGAGCTGTTTTTT
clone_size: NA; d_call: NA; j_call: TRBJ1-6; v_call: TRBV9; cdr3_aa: CASSVATGSSYNSPLHF; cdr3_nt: TGTGCCAGCAGCGTAGCTACGGGGAGCTCCTATAATTCACCCCTCCACTTT
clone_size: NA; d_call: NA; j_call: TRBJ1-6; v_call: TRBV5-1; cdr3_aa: CASSLARGGQSYNSPLHF; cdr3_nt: TGCGCCAGCAGCTTGGCGCGGGGAGGGCAATCCTATAATTCACCCCTCCACTTT
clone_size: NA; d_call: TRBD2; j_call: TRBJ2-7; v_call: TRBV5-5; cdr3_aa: CASSLAAGVKYEQYF; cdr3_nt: TGTGCCAGCAGCTTGGCAGCGGGAGTAAAGTACGAGCAGTACTTC
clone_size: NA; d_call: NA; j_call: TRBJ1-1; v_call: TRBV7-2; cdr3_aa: CASSLVGQGGTEAFF; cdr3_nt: TGTGCCAGCAGCTTAGTCGGACAAGGGGGCACTGAAGCTTTCTTT